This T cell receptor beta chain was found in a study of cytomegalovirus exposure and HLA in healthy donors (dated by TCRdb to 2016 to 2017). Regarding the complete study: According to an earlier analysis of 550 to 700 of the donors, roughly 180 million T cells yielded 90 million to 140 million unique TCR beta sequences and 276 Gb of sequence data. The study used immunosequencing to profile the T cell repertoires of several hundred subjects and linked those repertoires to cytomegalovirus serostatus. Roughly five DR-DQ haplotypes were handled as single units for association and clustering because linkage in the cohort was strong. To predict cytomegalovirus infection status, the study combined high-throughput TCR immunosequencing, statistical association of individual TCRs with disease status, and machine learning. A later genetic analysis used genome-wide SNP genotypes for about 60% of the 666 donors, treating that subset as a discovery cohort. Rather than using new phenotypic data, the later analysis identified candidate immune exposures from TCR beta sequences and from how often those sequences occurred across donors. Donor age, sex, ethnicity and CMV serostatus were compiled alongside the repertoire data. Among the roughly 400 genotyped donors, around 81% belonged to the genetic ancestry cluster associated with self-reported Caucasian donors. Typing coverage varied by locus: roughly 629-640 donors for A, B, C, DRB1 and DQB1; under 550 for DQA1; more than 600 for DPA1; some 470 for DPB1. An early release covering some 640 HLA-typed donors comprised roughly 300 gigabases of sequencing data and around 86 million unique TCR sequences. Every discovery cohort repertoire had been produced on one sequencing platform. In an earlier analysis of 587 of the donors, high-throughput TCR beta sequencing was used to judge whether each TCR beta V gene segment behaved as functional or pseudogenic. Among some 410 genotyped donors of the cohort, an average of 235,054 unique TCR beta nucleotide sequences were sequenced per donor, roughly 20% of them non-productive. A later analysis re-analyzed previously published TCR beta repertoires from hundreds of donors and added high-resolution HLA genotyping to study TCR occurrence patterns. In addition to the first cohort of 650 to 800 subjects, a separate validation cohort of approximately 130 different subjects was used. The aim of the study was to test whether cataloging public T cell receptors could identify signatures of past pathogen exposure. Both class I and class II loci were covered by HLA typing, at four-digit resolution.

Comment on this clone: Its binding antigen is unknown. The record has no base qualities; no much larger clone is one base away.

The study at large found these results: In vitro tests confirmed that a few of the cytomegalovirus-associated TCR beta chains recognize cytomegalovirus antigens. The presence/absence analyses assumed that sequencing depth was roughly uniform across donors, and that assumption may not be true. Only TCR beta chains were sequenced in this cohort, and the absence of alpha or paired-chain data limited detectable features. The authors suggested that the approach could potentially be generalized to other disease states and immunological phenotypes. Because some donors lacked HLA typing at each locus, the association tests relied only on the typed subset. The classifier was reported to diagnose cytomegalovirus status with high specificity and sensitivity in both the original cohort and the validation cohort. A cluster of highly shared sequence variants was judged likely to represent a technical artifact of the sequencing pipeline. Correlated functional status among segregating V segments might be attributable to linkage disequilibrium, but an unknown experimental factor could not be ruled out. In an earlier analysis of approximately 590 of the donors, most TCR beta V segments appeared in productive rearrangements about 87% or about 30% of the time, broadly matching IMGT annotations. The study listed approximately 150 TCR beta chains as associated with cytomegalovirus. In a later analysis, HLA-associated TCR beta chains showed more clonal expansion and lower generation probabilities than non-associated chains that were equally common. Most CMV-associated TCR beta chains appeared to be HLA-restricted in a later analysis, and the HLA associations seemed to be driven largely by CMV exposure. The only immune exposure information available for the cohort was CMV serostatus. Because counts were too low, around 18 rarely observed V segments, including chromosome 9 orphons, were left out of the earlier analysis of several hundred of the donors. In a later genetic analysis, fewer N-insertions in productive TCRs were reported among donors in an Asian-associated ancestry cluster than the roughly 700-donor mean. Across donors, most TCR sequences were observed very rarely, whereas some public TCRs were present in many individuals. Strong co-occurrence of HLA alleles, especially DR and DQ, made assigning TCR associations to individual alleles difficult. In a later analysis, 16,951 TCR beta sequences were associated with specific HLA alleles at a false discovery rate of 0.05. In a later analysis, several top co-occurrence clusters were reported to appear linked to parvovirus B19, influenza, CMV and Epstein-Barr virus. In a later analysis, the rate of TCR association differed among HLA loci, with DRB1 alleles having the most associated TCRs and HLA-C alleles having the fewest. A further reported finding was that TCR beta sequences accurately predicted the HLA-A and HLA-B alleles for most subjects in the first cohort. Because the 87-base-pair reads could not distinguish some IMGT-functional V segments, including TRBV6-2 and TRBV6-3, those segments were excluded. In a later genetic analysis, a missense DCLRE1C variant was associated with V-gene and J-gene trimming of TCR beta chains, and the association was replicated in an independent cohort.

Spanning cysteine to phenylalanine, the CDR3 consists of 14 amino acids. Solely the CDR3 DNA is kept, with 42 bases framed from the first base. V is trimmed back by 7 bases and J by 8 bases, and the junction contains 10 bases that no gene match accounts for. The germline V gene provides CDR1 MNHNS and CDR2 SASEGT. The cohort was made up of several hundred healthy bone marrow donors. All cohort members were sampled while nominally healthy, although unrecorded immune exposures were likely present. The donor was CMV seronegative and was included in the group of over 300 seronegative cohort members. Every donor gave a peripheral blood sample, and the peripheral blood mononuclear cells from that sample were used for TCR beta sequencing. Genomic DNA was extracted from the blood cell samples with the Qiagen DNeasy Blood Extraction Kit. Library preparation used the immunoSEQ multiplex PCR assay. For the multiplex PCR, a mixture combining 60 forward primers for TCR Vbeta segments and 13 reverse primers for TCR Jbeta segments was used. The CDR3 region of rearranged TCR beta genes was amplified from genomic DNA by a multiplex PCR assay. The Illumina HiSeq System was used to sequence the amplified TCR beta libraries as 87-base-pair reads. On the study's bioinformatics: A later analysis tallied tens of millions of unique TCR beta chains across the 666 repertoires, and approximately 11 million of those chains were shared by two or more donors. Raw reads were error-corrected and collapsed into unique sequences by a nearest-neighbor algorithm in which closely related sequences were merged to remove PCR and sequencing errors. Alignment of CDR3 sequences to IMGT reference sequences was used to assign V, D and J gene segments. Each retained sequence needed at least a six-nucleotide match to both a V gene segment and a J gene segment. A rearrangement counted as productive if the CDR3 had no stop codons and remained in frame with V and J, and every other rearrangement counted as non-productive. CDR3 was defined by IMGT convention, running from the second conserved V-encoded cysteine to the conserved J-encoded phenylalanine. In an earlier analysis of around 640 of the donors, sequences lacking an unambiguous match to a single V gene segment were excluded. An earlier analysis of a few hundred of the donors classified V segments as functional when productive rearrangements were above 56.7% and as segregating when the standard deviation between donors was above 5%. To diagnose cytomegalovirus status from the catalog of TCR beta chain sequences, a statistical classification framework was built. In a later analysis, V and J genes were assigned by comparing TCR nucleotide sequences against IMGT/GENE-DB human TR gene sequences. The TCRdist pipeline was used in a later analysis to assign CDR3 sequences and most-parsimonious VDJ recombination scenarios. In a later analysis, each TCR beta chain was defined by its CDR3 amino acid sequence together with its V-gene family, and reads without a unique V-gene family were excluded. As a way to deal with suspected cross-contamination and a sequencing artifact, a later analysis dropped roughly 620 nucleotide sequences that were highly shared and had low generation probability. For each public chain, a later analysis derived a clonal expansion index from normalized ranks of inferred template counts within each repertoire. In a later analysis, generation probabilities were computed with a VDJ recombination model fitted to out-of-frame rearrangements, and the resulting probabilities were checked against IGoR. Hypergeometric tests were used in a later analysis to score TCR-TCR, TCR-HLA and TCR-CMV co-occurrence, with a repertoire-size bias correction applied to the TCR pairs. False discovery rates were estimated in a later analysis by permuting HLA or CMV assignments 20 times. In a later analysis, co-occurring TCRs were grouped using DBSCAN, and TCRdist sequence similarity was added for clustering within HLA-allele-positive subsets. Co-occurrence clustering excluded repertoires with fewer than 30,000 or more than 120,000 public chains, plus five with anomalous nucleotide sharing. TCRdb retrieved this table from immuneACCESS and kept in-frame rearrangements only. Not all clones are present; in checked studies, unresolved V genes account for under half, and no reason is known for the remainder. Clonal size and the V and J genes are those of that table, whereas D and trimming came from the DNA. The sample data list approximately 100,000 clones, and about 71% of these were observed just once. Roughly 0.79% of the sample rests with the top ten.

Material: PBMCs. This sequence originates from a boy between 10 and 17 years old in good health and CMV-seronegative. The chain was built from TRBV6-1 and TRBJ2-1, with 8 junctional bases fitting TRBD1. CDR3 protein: CASIRTGTGYEQFF. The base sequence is TGTGCCAGCATACGGACAGGGACCGGATATGAGCAGTTCTTC.